This is a list of T cell receptor beta chains from one sample in a study of T cells in Graves' hyperthyroidism and ophthalmopathy. TCRdb fed the multiplex PCR reads into MiXCR, producing one record per CDR3 protein. The sample yields hundreds of thousands of distinct CDR3 sequences, roughly 25% seen once. Input material: blood. The receptors shown here come from a woman aged 25 to 39 with Graves' ophthalmopathy. Each CDR3 is given with its conserved first and last residue. The order of the fields is D gene, CDR3 length, J gene, clone size, V gene, CDR3 DNA, CDR3 protein. A D gene is named only where the DNA matches it firmly. Only some rows state a clone size, as once, few, many or a class for expanded clones.

D gene: TRBD1; CDR3 length: 15; J gene: TRBJ1-1; clone size: many; V gene: TRBV5-1; CDR3 DNA: TGCGCCAGCAGCTTCAGGACAGGGGCTAACACTGAAGCTTTCTTT; CDR3 protein: CASSFRTGANTEAFF
D gene: .; CDR3 length: 16; J gene: TRBJ1-2; clone size: few; V gene: TRBV20-1; CDR3 DNA: TGCAGTGCTAGGAGACGCCTCCGGGGAGGGAGAGATGGCTACACCTTC; CDR3 protein: CSARRRLRGGRDGYTF
D gene: TRBD1; CDR3 length: 14; J gene: TRBJ1-1; clone size: .; V gene: TRBV2; CDR3 DNA: TGTGCCAGCTTCTTGACAGGGGTGAACACTGAAGCTTTCTTT; CDR3 protein: CASFLTGVNTEAFF
D gene: .; CDR3 length: 17; J gene: TRBJ2-3; clone size: few; V gene: TRBV3-1; CDR3 DNA: TGTGCCAGCAGCCAAGAATTCCGTGGTTTAATCACAGATACGCAGTATTTT; CDR3 protein: CASSQEFRGLITDTQYF
D gene: TRBD1; CDR3 length: 14; J gene: TRBJ1-5; clone size: .; V gene: TRBV30; CDR3 DNA: TGTGCCTGGAGCCCGGGACAGGGATTTCAGCCCCAGCATTTT; CDR3 protein: CAWSPGQGFQPQHF
D gene: .; CDR3 length: 12; J gene: TRBJ1-4; clone size: many; V gene: TRBV20-1; CDR3 DNA: TGCAGTGCTCCTAACAGGAATGAAAAACTGTTTTTT; CDR3 protein: CSAPNRNEKLFF
D gene: TRBD2; CDR3 length: 17; J gene: TRBJ2-3; clone size: few; V gene: TRBV7-3; CDR3 DNA: TGTGCCAGCAGCTCCGGTGGGGCGGGGGGGTCCACAGATACGCAGTATTTT; CDR3 protein: CASSSGGAGGSTDTQYF
D gene: .; CDR3 length: 14; J gene: TRBJ2-1; clone size: .; V gene: TRBV19; CDR3 DNA: TGTGCCAGTAGTAATAAGGGTGGCAGCAATGAGCAGTTCTTC; CDR3 protein: CASSNKGGSNEQFF
D gene: TRBD1; CDR3 length: 16; J gene: TRBJ1-1; clone size: many; V gene: TRBV11-3; CDR3 DNA: TGTGCCAGCAGCCCAACAGGGGCTAAAGTGGGCACTGAAGCTTTCTTT; CDR3 protein: CASSPTGAKVGTEAFF
D gene: TRBD2; CDR3 length: 16; J gene: TRBJ2-2; clone size: many; V gene: TRBV24-1; CDR3 DNA: TGTGCCACCAGTGATCCCAGGGAGGGCCGCTCCGGGGAGCTGTTTTTT; CDR3 protein: CATSDPREGRSGELFF
D gene: .; CDR3 length: 14; J gene: TRBJ1-1; clone size: many; V gene: TRBV12-3/TRBV12-4; CDR3 DNA: TGTGCCAGCAGTCCGGGACGTATGAACACTGAAGCTTTCTTT; CDR3 protein: CASSPGRMNTEAFF
D gene: .; CDR3 length: 12; J gene: TRBJ1-1; clone size: many; V gene: TRBV5-4; CDR3 DNA: TGTGCCAGCAGGGATACGAACACTGAAGCTTTCTTT; CDR3 protein: CASRDTNTEAFF
D gene: .; CDR3 length: 14; J gene: TRBJ1-3; clone size: .; V gene: TRBV11-2; CDR3 DNA: TGTGCCAGCAGCCTGGAGTTCTCTGGAAACACCATATATTTT; CDR3 protein: CASSLEFSGNTIYF
D gene: .; CDR3 length: 14; J gene: TRBJ2-7; clone size: many; V gene: TRBV6-1; CDR3 DNA: TGTGCCAGCAGCCCACAGGCGGGTGCCTACGAGCAGTACTTC; CDR3 protein: CASSPQAGAYEQYF
D gene: .; CDR3 length: 14; J gene: TRBJ1-1; clone size: many; V gene: TRBV7-2; CDR3 DNA: TGTGCCAGCAGCCACAGCGCCGGGGACACTGAAGCTTTCTTT; CDR3 protein: CASSHSAGDTEAFF
D gene: .; CDR3 length: 14; J gene: TRBJ2-7; clone size: many; V gene: TRBV12-3/TRBV12-4; CDR3 DNA: TGTGCCAGCAGTTATCAGATTTCCCCGAACGAGCAGTACTTC; CDR3 protein: CASSYQISPNEQYF
D gene: .; CDR3 length: 11; J gene: TRBJ1-1; clone size: many; V gene: TRBV28; CDR3 DNA: TGTGCCAGCACCACCGGGCCTGAAGCTTTCTTT; CDR3 protein: CASTTGPEAFF
D gene: TRBD2; CDR3 length: 18; J gene: TRBJ2-7; clone size: .; V gene: TRBV28; CDR3 DNA: TGTGCCAGCAGTACTCCCCCGGGACTAGCGGGAGGGGGCCTAGAGCAGTACTTC; CDR3 protein: CASSTPPGLAGGGLEQYF
D gene: .; CDR3 length: 15; J gene: TRBJ2-7; clone size: many; V gene: TRBV11-2; CDR3 DNA: TGTGCCAGCAGCTTAGAGGGACACGCTGGCTACGAGCAGTACTTC; CDR3 protein: CASSLEGHAGYEQYF
D gene: .; CDR3 length: 13; J gene: TRBJ1-2; clone size: many; V gene: TRBV6-5; CDR3 DNA: TGTGCCAGCAGTTATCTCGGCGGGGATGGCTACACCTTC; CDR3 protein: CASSYLGGDGYTF
D gene: .; CDR3 length: 14; J gene: TRBJ2-2; clone size: many; V gene: TRBV6-1; CDR3 DNA: TGTGCCAGCAGTGGAAGACAGAACACCGGGGAGCTGTTTTTT; CDR3 protein: CASSGRQNTGELFF
D gene: .; CDR3 length: 13; J gene: TRBJ2-2; clone size: many; V gene: TRBV12-3/TRBV12-4; CDR3 DNA: TGTGCCAGCAGTTTCCGGGGCACCGGGGAGCTGTTTTTT; CDR3 protein: CASSFRGTGELFF
D gene: .; CDR3 length: 14; J gene: TRBJ2-5; clone size: once; V gene: TRBV7-8; CDR3 DNA: TGTGCCAGCAGCTTAGGGGAGGGGGAAGAGACCCAGTACTTC; CDR3 protein: CASSLGEGEETQYF
D gene: TRBD1; CDR3 length: 15; J gene: TRBJ2-7; clone size: .; V gene: TRBV9; CDR3 DNA: TGTGCCAGCAGCGTAGACTACAGGGGCGCCTACGAGCAGTACTTC; CDR3 protein: CASSVDYRGAYEQYF
D gene: .; CDR3 length: 15; J gene: TRBJ1-2; clone size: many; V gene: TRBV4-3; CDR3 DNA: TGCGCCAGCAGCCCAACCGGACAAGCCCGGGAGGGCTACACCTTC; CDR3 protein: CASSPTGQAREGYTF
D gene: TRBD2; CDR3 length: 16; J gene: TRBJ2-3; clone size: many; V gene: TRBV11-2; CDR3 DNA: TGTGCCAGCAGCTTAGGTGGTAGCGGGGTTTGGGATACGCAGTATTTT; CDR3 protein: CASSLGGSGVWDTQYF
D gene: .; CDR3 length: 14; J gene: TRBJ1-1; clone size: .; V gene: TRBV6-5; CDR3 DNA: TGTGCCAGCAGTTACTTAGCGGTGAACACTGAAGCTTTCTTT; CDR3 protein: CASSYLAVNTEAFF
D gene: .; CDR3 length: 14; J gene: TRBJ2-7; clone size: many; V gene: TRBV25-1; CDR3 DNA: TGTGCCAGCGGGGGGGCAGGGAGCTCCTACGAGCAGTACTTC; CDR3 protein: CASGGAGSSYEQYF
D gene: .; CDR3 length: 15; J gene: TRBJ2-1; clone size: .; V gene: TRBV5-1; CDR3 DNA: TGCGCCAGCAGTTATGTACACGGCCCCTACAATGAGCAGTTCTTC; CDR3 protein: CASSYVHGPYNEQFF
D gene: .; CDR3 length: 13; J gene: TRBJ1-2; clone size: many; V gene: TRBV12-3/TRBV12-4; CDR3 DNA: TGTGCCAGCAGTGCGGCTTTTGACTATGGCTACACCTTC; CDR3 protein: CASSAAFDYGYTF
D gene: .; CDR3 length: 13; J gene: TRBJ2-2; clone size: many; V gene: TRBV20-1; CDR3 DNA: TGCAGTGCTAGAGGGTACAGCACCGGGGAGCTGTTTTTT; CDR3 protein: CSARGYSTGELFF
D gene: TRBD1; CDR3 length: 15; J gene: TRBJ1-1; clone size: .; V gene: TRBV28; CDR3 DNA: TGTGCCAGCAGATTACCATTGACAGGGGTGACTGAAGCTTTCTTT; CDR3 protein: CASRLPLTGVTEAFF
D gene: TRBD1; CDR3 length: 14; J gene: TRBJ1-1; clone size: .; V gene: TRBV6-1; CDR3 DNA: TGTGCCACCGGGACAGGGGCCGTGAACACTGAAGCTTTCTTT; CDR3 protein: CATGTGAVNTEAFF
D gene: .; CDR3 length: 15; J gene: TRBJ1-2; clone size: .; V gene: TRBV12-3/TRBV12-4; CDR3 DNA: TGTGCCAGCAGTTTAAGTTCAGGGAATAACTATGGCTACACCTTC; CDR3 protein: CASSLSSGNNYGYTF
D gene: TRBD1; CDR3 length: 17; J gene: TRBJ1-2; clone size: few; V gene: TRBV30; CDR3 DNA: TGTGCCTGGCTTACAGTCTCGGACAGGGGGCTATACTATGGCTACACCTTC; CDR3 protein: CAWLTVSDRGLYYGYTF
D gene: .; CDR3 length: 16; J gene: TRBJ2-2; clone size: many; V gene: TRBV5-1; CDR3 DNA: TGCGCCAGCAGCCCGCATCGACAGACAAACACCGGGGAGCTGTTTTTT; CDR3 protein: CASSPHRQTNTGELFF
D gene: .; CDR3 length: 13; J gene: TRBJ1-2; clone size: many; V gene: TRBV7-9; CDR3 DNA: TGTGCCAGCAGCCCCCAGGGGTTTGATGGCTACACCTTC; CDR3 protein: CASSPQGFDGYTF
D gene: TRBD1; CDR3 length: 14; J gene: TRBJ1-6; clone size: many; V gene: TRBV12-3/TRBV12-4; CDR3 DNA: TGTGCCAGCAGTCGAGGACAGGGGGGTTCACCCCTCCACTTT; CDR3 protein: CASSRGQGGSPLHF
D gene: .; CDR3 length: 15; J gene: TRBJ1-3; clone size: few; V gene: TRBV14; CDR3 DNA: TGTGCCAGCAGCCAAGAAGTCATCTCTGGAAACACCATATATTTT; CDR3 protein: CASSQEVISGNTIYF
D gene: .; CDR3 length: 15; J gene: TRBJ1-5; clone size: few; V gene: TRBV30; CDR3 DNA: TGTGCCTGGAGTGTACACAGCTATAGCAATCAGCCCCAGCATTTT; CDR3 protein: CAWSVHSYSNQPQHF
D gene: .; CDR3 length: 14; J gene: TRBJ1-2; clone size: many; V gene: TRBV19; CDR3 DNA: TGTGCCAGTAGTATATCCGGGACGAATTGGGGCTACACCTTC; CDR3 protein: CASSISGTNWGYTF
D gene: .; CDR3 length: 15; J gene: TRBJ1-2; clone size: many; V gene: TRBV20-1; CDR3 DNA: TGCAGTGCCACTGGAAGACAGGATGATAACTATGGCTACACCTTC; CDR3 protein: CSATGRQDDNYGYTF
D gene: .; CDR3 length: 18; J gene: TRBJ2-5; clone size: .; V gene: TRBV12-3/TRBV12-4; CDR3 DNA: TGTGCCAGCAGTTTGGGAAGGACTCCGCGACTTACTCAAGAGACCCAGTACTTC; CDR3 protein: CASSLGRTPRLTQETQYF
D gene: TRBD1; CDR3 length: 16; J gene: TRBJ2-5; clone size: .; V gene: TRBV15; CDR3 DNA: TGTGCCACCAGCAGGACTCTAACAGGGGGCGAGGAGACCCAGTACTTC; CDR3 protein: CATSRTLTGGEETQYF
D gene: TRBD1; CDR3 length: 15; J gene: TRBJ1-2; clone size: .; V gene: TRBV5-1; CDR3 DNA: TGCGCCAGTGGCACCGCCGGGACAGGGGCAGAGGGCTACACCTTC; CDR3 protein: CASGTAGTGAEGYTF